This T cell receptor beta chain is drawn from a study of spatial heterogeneity in lung cancer. Across the whole study: Among detected sequences, beta-chain ones consistently exceeded alpha-chain ones in number.

This clonotype was detected a few times. No antigen is known for it. General observations from the study: At tumor resection, ubiquitous expanded TCRs were detected in blood more often than later.

Trimming left V 6 bases short and J 2 bases short, with 17 bases between. This CDR3 contains 15 residues. In germline, CDR1 is MNHEY, CDR2 SMNVEV (reference sequence). Time point here: sample taken at primary tumor resection. No cells were sorted before sequencing. The whole RNA sequenced was extracted from tumor, nontumor lung or frozen PBMC. 72 TRACERx patients with early, untreated non-small cell lung cancer donated samples. In the library, each TCR cDNA molecule bore its own unique molecular identifier. MiXCR was run by TCRdb on the 5' RACE reads, yielding one entry per CDR3 protein. The repertoire includes over 25,000 distinct CDR3 sequences, roughly 8% of them detected once, and 36% sits in the top ten.

The V and J genes are TRBV27 and TRBJ2-7; a weak D match, TRBD1 (6 bases). This TCR derives from a female donor with early-stage non-small cell lung cancer. The starting material was PBMCs, obtained at surgery. The CDR3 region has the DNA TGTGCCAGCAGATACACAGGGTGTTGCGCCTACGAGCAGTACTTC. Its protein is CASRYTGCCAYEQYF.